This T cell receptor (beta chain) stems from a study of cytomegalovirus exposure and HLA in healthy donors. CDR3 length: 13 residues. CDR1 MNHEY and CDR2 SMNVEV come from the germline V gene (reference sequence). Trimming took 5 bases from V and 14 from J; bases not matched to a gene: 7. With 60 Vbeta and 13 Jbeta primers, the PCR was carried out. Sequencing was performed with immunoSEQ multiplex PCR; in TCRdb, only in-frame clones are kept and a portion is missing. The table includes 200,000 to 250,000 clones, approximately 82% detected once. The sequence derives from a woman between 40 and 50 years old in good health and CMV-seronegative. Material: PBMCs. This chain connects TRBV27 to TRBJ1-6, with TRBD1 identical over 9 bases. CDR3 region: CASSPGQGRTLHF. For the CDR3, the DNA is TGTGCCAGCAGTCCAGGACAGGGGAGAACCCTCCACTTT.